What follows are 7 T cell receptor beta chains derived from one specimen sequenced in a study of T cells in Graves' hyperthyroidism and ophthalmopathy. From RNA transcripts, TCR beta CDR3 regions were amplified. The study used the HTBI primer set for a first-round RT-PCR of the TCR CDR3. TCRdb fed the multiplex PCR reads into MiXCR, producing one record per CDR3 protein. This table holds about 560,000 distinct CDR3 sequences, around 42% found once. Sequenced material: peripheral blood or thyroid tissue (not recorded which). The receptors come from a woman younger than 35 with Graves' hyperthyroidism.

This chain joins TRBV25-1 and TRBJ2-2, with TRBD1 as a possible D gene (5 bases). V lost 9 bases and J lost 4, with 15 bases in between. The germline V gene encodes CDR1 MGHDK and CDR2 SYGVNS. The CDR3 has 14 amino acids. As DNA, the CDR3 is TGTGCCAGTTTCCCCGGACACACCACCGGGGAGCTGTTTTTT. It encodes CASFPGHTTGELFF.

The chain is built from TRBV29-1 and TRBJ1-1; D is possibly TRBD1 (6 bases). Trimming removed 8 bases at V and 3 bases at J, with 10 bases between. Germline values: CDR1 SQVTM, CDR2 ANQGSEA. CDR3 size: 11 residues. The DNA of the CDR3 is TGCAGCTTTACAGGGTACACTGAAGCTTTCTTT. Encoded protein: CSFTGYTEAFF. Drawing the rest from reference TRBV29-1 and TRBJ1-1, the complete variable domain is SAVISQKPSRDICQRGTSLTIQCQVDSQVTMMFWYRQQPGQSLTLIATANQGSEATYESGFVIDKFPISRPNLTFSTLTVSNMSPEDSSIYLCSFTGYTEAFFGQGTRLTVV.

Points on this clonotype: This could be a read error, since a much larger clone is one nucleotide away. This chain joins TRBV7-2 and TRBJ2-5; D may be TRBD1 or TRBD2 (5 bases each). This CDR3 has 15 residues. The V gene lost 5 bases and the J gene lost 6 bases, with 19 bases spanning the gap. Germline V lookup: CDR1 SGHTA, CDR2 FQGNSA. The chain's CDR3 is CASSTRDRTGKTQYF. The CDR3 nucleotides are TGTGCCAGCAGCACTCGGGACCGGACGGGAAAGACCCAGTACTTC. The full variable domain, with the rest looked up from reference TRBV7-2 and TRBJ2-5, is GAGVSQSPSNKVTEKGKDVELRCDPISGHTALYWYRQSLGQGLEFLIYFQGNSAPDKSGLPSDRFSAERTGGSVSTLTIQRTQQEDSAVYLCASSTRDRTGKTQYFGPGTRLLVL.

This clonotype was counted only a few times. V usage is TRBV20-1 and J usage is TRBJ2-7, with 13 bases identical to TRBD2. The CDR3 has 17 amino acids. V shed 0 bases and J 3 bases; nucleotides not matched to a gene: 8. Germline V gene lookup returns CDR1 DFQATT and CDR2 SNEGSKA (reference sequence). The CDR3 coding sequence is TGCAGTGCTAGAGATGAGAGACTAGCGGGAGGCCTCTACGAGCAGTACTTC. Translating it yields CSARDERLAGGLYEQYF.

This clonotype was observed at least ten times. Here the CDR3 reads CASSIPTGGGKTQYF. CDR3 DNA sequence: TGTGCCAGCAGTATACCGACGGGGGGAGGAAAGACCCAGTACTTC. The gene calls are TRBV6-6 and TRBJ2-5; 7 nucleotides align to TRBD2. This CDR3 is built from 15 residues. V dropped 5 bases and J dropped 6; count of bases not matched to a gene: 12. CDR1 and CDR2 from the germline V gene are MNHNY and SVGAGI (reference sequence).

The chain uses TRBV6-1 and TRBJ2-5; TRBD2 agrees at 10 bases. CDR1 MNHNS and CDR2 SASEGT come from the germline V gene. This CDR3 is built from 16 residues. Trimming cost V 7 bases and J 1 base; bases outside gene matches: 9. CDR3: CASNSLRTSGQETQYF. In nucleotides, the CDR3 is TGTGCCAGCAACTCCCTCCGGACTAGCGGCCAAGAGACCCAGTACTTC.

The gene calls are TRBV6-1 and TRBJ1-1; D is uncertain. The length of the CDR3 is 13 residues. Germline V gives CDR1 MNHNS, CDR2 SASEGT. Trimming removed 4 bases from V and 6 bases from J, with 12 bases in between. The CDR3, as DNA: TGTGCCAGCAGTGCTACCACCGGGGCTGAAGCTTTCTTT. It encodes CASSATTGAEAFF.